This TCR beta chain emerged from a study of blood T cell repertoires in COVID-19. Study summary: PBMCs, B-cell-depleted T cells, or T cells were the source of the cDNA or gDNA that made up the material.

Only in-frame clones appear in the TCRdb table, and some are missing; sequencing was by immunoSEQ multiplex PCR. The sample holds tens of thousands of clones, around 83% seen once. The CDR3 is 21 residues long. V was cut by 2 bases and J by 2 bases, with 29 bases left in between. Looked up from germline, CDR1 is KGHSH and CDR2 is LQKENI. Input material: peripheral blood. The sequence came from a man between 60 and 75 years old with acute or convalescent COVID-19. The rearrangement joins TRBV18 to TRBJ2-3; D is perhaps TRBD2 (7 bases). Here the CDR3 DNA reads TGTGCCAGCTCACCAGGATCGTCGCGGGAGAGGGGATTGGGGGCCACAGATACGCAGTATTTT. Translated: CASSPGSSRERGLGATDTQYF.